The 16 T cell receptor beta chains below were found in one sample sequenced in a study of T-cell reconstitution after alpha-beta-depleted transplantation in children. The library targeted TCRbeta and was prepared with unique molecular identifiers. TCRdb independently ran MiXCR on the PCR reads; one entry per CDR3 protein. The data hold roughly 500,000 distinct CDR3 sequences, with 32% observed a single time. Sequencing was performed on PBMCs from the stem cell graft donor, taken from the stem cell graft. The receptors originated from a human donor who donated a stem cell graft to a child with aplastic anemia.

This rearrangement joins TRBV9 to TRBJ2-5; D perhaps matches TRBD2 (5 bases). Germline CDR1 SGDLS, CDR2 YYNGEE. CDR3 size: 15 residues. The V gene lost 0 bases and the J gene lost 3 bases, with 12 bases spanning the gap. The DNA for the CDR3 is TGTGCCAGCAGCGTAGCGGCGGGCGGCGAAGAGACCCAGTACTTC. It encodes CASSVAAGGEETQYF.

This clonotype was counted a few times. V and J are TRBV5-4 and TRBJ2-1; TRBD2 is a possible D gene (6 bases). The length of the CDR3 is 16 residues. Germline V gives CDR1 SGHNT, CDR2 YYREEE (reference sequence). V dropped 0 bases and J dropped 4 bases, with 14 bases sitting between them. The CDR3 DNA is TGTGCCAGCAGCTTGGCCGTGCAGGCGGGATACAATGAGCAGTTCTTC. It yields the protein CASSLAVQAGYNEQFF.

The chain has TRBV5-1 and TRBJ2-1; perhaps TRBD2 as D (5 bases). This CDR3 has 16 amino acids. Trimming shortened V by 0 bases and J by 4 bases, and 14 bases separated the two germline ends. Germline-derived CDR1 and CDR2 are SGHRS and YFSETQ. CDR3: CASSLALLREYNEQFF. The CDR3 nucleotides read TGCGCCAGCAGCTTGGCCCTTTTGAGGGAATACAATGAGCAGTTCTTC.

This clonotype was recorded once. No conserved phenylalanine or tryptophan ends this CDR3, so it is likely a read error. The CDR3: CASSTDRLGTEAFL. The CDR3 bases are TGCGCCAGCAGTACGGACAGGTTAGGGACTGAAGCTTTCTTA. V and J are TRBV10-1 and TRBJ1-1; TRBD1 aligns across 7 bases. Trimming removed 5 bases from V and 5 bases from J; junction bases left unmatched: 8. This CDR3 contains 14 residues. Germline V gene data show CDR1 as WNHNN and CDR2 as SYGVQD (reference sequence).

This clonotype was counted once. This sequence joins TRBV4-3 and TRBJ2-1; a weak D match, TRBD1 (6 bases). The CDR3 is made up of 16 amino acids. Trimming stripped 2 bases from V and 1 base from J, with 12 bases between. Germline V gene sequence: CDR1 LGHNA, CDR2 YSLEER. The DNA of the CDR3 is TGCGCCAGCAGCCAAAGAAAACAGGGTTCCTACAATGAGCAGTTCTTC. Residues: CASSQRKQGSYNEQFF.

The CDR3 spells CASSLGDGSYEQYV. The CDR3 DNA reads TGTGCCAGCAGCTTAGGGGACGGCTCCTACGAGCAGTACGTC. The V call is TRBV7-8, the J call TRBJ2-7; D could derive from TRBD1 or TRBD2 (5 bases each). The V and J ends lost 1 base and 0 bases respectively, with 7 bases between them. Germline loops: CDR1 SGHVS, CDR2 FQNEAQ. CDR3 length: 14 amino acids.

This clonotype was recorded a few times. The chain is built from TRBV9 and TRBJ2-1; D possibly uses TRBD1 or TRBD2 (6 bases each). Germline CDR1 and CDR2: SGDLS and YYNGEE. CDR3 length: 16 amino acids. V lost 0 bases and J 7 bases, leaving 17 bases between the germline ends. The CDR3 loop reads CASSVGSSGGGNEQFF. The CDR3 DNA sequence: TGTGCCAGCAGCGTAGGGTCAAGCGGAGGGGGGAATGAGCAGTTCTTC.

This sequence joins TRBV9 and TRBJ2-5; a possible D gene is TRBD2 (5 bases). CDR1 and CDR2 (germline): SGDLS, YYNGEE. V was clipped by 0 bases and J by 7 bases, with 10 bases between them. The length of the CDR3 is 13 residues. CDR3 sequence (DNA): TGTGCCAGCAGCGTAGACGTTGAGGGGACCCAGTACTTC. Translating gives CASSVDVEGTQYF.

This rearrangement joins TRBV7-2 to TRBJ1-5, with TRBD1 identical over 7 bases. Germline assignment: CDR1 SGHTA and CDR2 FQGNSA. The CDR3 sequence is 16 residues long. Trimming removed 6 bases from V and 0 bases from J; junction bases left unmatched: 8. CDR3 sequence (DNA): TGTGCCAGCAGTCTTATCGGGACAGATAGCAATCAGCCCCAGCATTTT. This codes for CASSLIGTDSNQPQHF.

Here the CDR3 reads CATSRLDRPDYGYTF. Written as DNA, the CDR3 is TGTGCCACCAGCAGACTCGACAGGCCGGACTATGGCTACACCTTC. The chain recombines TRBV15 with TRBJ1-2; a possible D gene is TRBD1 (6 bases). Germline V gene lookup returns CDR1 LNHNV and CDR2 YYDKDF (reference sequence). This CDR3 is 15 amino acids long. Trimming stripped 2 bases from V and 3 bases from J, with 13 bases between. Using reference TRBV15 and TRBJ1-2 for the parts outside the CDR3, the full variable domain is DAMVIQNPRYQVTQFGKPVTLSCSQTLNHNVMYWYQQKSSQAPKLLFHYYDKDFNNEADTPDNFQSRRPNTSFCFLDIRSPGLGDTAMYLCATSRLDRPDYGYTFGSGTRLTVV.

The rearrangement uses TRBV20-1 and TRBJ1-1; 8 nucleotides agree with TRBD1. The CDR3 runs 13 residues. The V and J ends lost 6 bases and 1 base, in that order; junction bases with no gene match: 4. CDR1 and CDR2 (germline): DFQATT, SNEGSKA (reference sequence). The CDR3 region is CSARGQANTEAFF. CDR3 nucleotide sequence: TGCAGTGCGCGGGGACAGGCGAACACTGAAGCTTTCTTT.

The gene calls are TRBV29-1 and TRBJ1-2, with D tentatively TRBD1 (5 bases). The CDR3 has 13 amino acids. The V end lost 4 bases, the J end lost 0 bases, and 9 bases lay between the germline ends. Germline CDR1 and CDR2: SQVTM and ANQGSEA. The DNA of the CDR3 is TGCAGCGTTGGAGACAGAGCTAACTATGGCTACACCTTC. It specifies CSVGDRANYGYTF.

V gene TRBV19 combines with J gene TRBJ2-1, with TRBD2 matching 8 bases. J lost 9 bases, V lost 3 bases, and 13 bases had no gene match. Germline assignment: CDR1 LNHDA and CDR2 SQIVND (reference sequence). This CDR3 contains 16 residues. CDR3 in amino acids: CASSMWWTSAGGEQFF. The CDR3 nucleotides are TGTGCCAGTAGTATGTGGTGGACAAGCGCGGGGGGTGAGCAGTTCTTC.

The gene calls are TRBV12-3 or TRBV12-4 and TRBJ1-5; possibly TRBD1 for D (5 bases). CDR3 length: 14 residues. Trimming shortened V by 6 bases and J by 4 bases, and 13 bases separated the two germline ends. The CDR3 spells CASRRQGGNQPQHF. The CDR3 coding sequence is TGTGCCAGCAGGCGGCAGGGAGGGAATCAGCCCCAGCATTTT.

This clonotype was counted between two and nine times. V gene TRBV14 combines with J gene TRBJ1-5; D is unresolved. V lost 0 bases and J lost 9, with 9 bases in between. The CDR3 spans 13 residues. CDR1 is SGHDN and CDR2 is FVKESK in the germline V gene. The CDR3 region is CASSQESGRPQHF. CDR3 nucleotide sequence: TGTGCCAGCAGCCAAGAATCTGGCAGGCCCCAGCATTTT.

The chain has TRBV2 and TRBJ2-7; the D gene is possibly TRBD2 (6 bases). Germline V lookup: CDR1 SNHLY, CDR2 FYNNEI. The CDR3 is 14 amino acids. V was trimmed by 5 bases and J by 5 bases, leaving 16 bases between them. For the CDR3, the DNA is TGTGCCAGCAGTCGGGCCCGGAGGGTCGACGAGCAGTACGTC. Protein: CASSRARRVDEQYV.